This T cell receptor beta chain was recovered during a study of PD-1 blockade in classical Hodgkin lymphoma (dated by TCRdb to about 2020). For the wider study: Nivolumab dosing was 3 mg/kg intravenously every 2 weeks, continuing until either disease progression or unacceptable toxicity. A peripheral blood immune signature of response to PD-1 blockade in classical Hodgkin lymphoma was defined using TCR beta sequencing and CyTOF.

The Qiagen DNeasy kit was used to extract genomic DNA from unsorted PBMCs and from the negatively selected CD4+ and CD8+ fractions. TCR beta CDR3 regions were amplified by immunoSEQ multiplex PCR using primers annealing to V and J segments. A synthetic immune receptor repertoire was used to minimize amplification bias, and any remaining bias was removed computationally after sequencing. Concerning the study's data processing: Custom Python scripts were used to quantify repertoire diversity as the Shannon entropy index. The unsorted, CD4+ and CD8+ repertoires were each analyzed separately, with the exception of combined analyses, where CD4+ and CD8+ sequences were merged in silico. Clonal expansion was defined as at least a 2-fold frequency increase after treatment relative to C1D1, with a pseudocount of 0.5 for undetected baseline clones. Clones with 0 or 1 copy at C1D1 were defined as singleton clones, while clones with 2 or more copies were defined as non-singleton clones. Clones expanded in unsorted samples were labelled as CD4+, CD8+ or unknown by matching protein sequences in sorted samples from the same patient. Wilcoxon tests were applied to paired samples to test diversity changes from C1D1 to C4D1. As stored in TCRdb, this immuneACCESS dataset retains in-frame rearrangements with V and J assigned. A fraction of the clones does not appear; measured against another copy, unresolved V genes explain less than half of the discrepancy, and the remainder lacks a known reason. V, J and clone size reflect that table, while D and trimming were determined from the DNA. The sample has 35,000 to 50,000 clones on record, 66% of them singletons. Together, the top ten hold 2.5% to 3.5% of the sample.

The time point label on this specimen signifies: cycle 4 day 1 (C4D1), after less than 7 weeks of nivolumab. All trial patients had relapsed after autologous stem cell transplantation, with cohorts A, B and C differing in prior brentuximab vedotin exposure. A total of roughly 60 patients with relapsed/refractory classical Hodgkin lymphoma made up the trial cohort, and each patient's best overall response was complete response, partial response or progressive disease. In the multi-cohort phase II CheckMate 205 trial, trial patients received single-agent nivolumab. Best overall response was determined by an independent review committee according to the 2007 International Working Group response criteria. Trial PBMCs were obtained immediately prior to nivolumab initiation (C1D1) and on therapy at cycle 2 day 1 and cycle 4 day 1. Peripheral blood was collected in 8 mL Vacutainer Cell Preparation Tubes, from which PBMCs were isolated by centrifugation and then cryopreserved.

What the study reported, not specific to this receptor: The study was limited to a single clinical trial cohort, and causes of repertoire differences, possibly disease activity or prior therapy, remained undefined. Diversity was lower in patients who began nivolumab less than 1 year after ASCT, so these patients were left out of later analyses to avoid confounding by immune reconstitution. Trial patients with a complete response had baseline diversity similar to that of newly diagnosed patients, while partial responders and progressors had significantly lower diversity. Baseline TCR diversity was reported to be lower in newly diagnosed patients than in healthy donors, and even lower in relapsed/refractory patients. A significant rise by C4D1 was seen in CD4+ but not CD8+ TCR diversity (p=0.0027 vs p=0.16), with the rise being most apparent in complete responders (p=0.02).

Relative to germline, V is 8 bases shorter and J is 4 bases shorter, with 11 bases between their ends. The CDR3 goes from the cysteine to the phenylalanine over 12 residues. The DNA shown is the 36-base CDR3, in frame from base 1. The germline V gene supplies CDR1 MDHEN and CDR2 SYDVKM. This clone was observed many times. The antigen it binds to is not known. There are no base qualities to consult, and no much larger clone falls within one base. This specimen includes other DNA sequences encoding the same CDR3. The rearrangement combines TRBV28 with TRBJ1-2; possibly the D gene is TRBD1, per 6 matching bases. This TCR was sampled from a human donor with classical Hodgkin lymphoma. The specimen was peripheral blood mononuclear cells (PBMCs), collected before the fourth cycle of nivolumab. The CDR3 protein sequence reads: CASGTGSYGYTF. The bases are TGTGCCAGCGGTACAGGGTCCTATGGCTACACCTTC.